These 8 T cell receptor beta chains originate from one sample sequenced in a study of regulatory T cells in long-lasting Graves disease. As for time point: newly diagnosed GD, antithyroid drugs for less than 3 months. The TCR library was made from RNA extracted from PBMCs. According to the study, TCR beta libraries were built with iRepertoire HTBI primers and CDR3-region Arm-PCR. A single record per CDR3 protein comes from TCRdb applying MiXCR to the multiplex PCR reads. The data show roughly 420,000 distinct CDR3 sequences, 16% seen once. This sample was shared with a second study, whose subject was T cells in Graves' hyperthyroidism and ophthalmopathy.

The sample here was peripheral blood mononuclear cells (PBMCs), taken at new diagnosis, from a patient treated with antithyroid drugs. The receptors were sampled from a woman younger than 30 with Graves disease.

The table lists this clonotype with many counts. CDR3 DNA: TGTGCCAGCAAACTCCGGGCGTCCTACAATGAGCAGTTCTTC. Its translation: CASKLRASYNEQFF. This chain uses TRBV28 with TRBJ2-1, with D uncertain. V was shortened by 7 bases and J by 1 base, with 11 bases between the two germline ends. CDR3 length: 14 residues. Germline V gene sequence: CDR1 MDHEN, CDR2 SYDVKM.

This clonotype was seen ten or more times. The chain has TRBV30 and TRBJ1-2; D unclear. The CDR3 has 17 residues. V dropped 2 bases and J dropped 4 bases, with 23 bases sitting between them. The germline V gene encodes CDR1 GTSNPN and CDR2 SVGIG (reference sequence). The DNA for the CDR3 is TGTGCCTGGAGTCCCCCCATCGGATTAGGTCAAGGCTATGGCTACACCTTC. Translation: CAWSPPIGLGQGYGYTF. Full variable domain (outside the CDR3, taken from reference TRBV30 and TRBJ1-2): SQTIHQWPATLVQPVGSPLSLECTVEGTSNPNLYWYRQAAGRGLQLLFYSVGIGQISSEVPQNLSASRPQDRQFILSSKKLLLSDSGFYLCAWSPPIGLGQGYGYTFGSGTRLTVV.

This clonotype was counted at least ten times. J is TRBJ1-1 and V is TRBV28; 10 nucleotides match TRBD1. Trimming cost V 6 bases and J 10 bases; bases outside gene matches: 20. The CDR3 consists of 17 residues. Germline CDR1 and CDR2: MDHEN and SYDVKM. Here the CDR3 DNA reads TGTGCCAGCAGCAAATCTACTTCCGGGACAGGGGACCTGAGAGCTTTCTTT. It translates to CASSKSTSGTGDLRAFF.

Many counts were recorded for this clonotype. CDR3 residues: CASSRSARNTEAFF. In DNA form, the CDR3 reads TGTGCCAGCAGCCGTAGTGCCAGGAACACTGAAGCTTTCTTT. This chain joins TRBV3-1 and TRBJ1-1; D not certain. CDR3 length equals 14 residues. V was shortened by 4 bases and J by 1 base, with 10 bases between the two germline ends. The germline gives CDR1 LGHDT, CDR2 YNNKEL (reference sequence).

This clonotype was seen a handful of times. This chain links TRBV5-6 with TRBJ1-1, with D maybe TRBD1 (6 bases). Per the germline V gene, CDR1 is SGHDT and CDR2 is YYEEEE. V was shortened by 2 bases and J by 6 bases, with 17 bases between the two germline ends. The length of the CDR3 is 15 residues. CDR3 amino acids: CASSLNPGGRSEAFF. The CDR3 DNA reads as TGTGCCAGCAGCTTAAACCCTGGGGGGCGTTCTGAAGCTTTCTTT.

This clonotype was picked up many times. The chain couples TRBV20-1 to TRBJ2-5; 8 positions agree with TRBD2. CDR1 and CDR2 from the germline V gene are DFQATT and SNEGSKA (reference sequence). The V segment lost 6 bases and the J segment 4 bases; nucleotides outside the gene matches: 4. The CDR3 runs 12 residues. CDR3 region: CSAVSGRETQYF. CDR3 DNA sequence: TGCAGTGCGGTCAGCGGGAGAGAGACCCAGTACTTC.

The chain uses TRBV19 and TRBJ2-1, with 11 bases that match TRBD2. V was pared by 6 bases and J by 8 bases, with 12 bases of the junction left unmatched. The CDR3 length is 16 residues. CDR1 LNHDA and CDR2 SQIVND come from the germline V gene (reference sequence). CDR3 nucleotides: TGTGCCAGTAGAGCGATCGGGACTAGCGGATACGATGAGCAGTTCTTC. Protein: CASRAIGTSGYDEQFF.

This clonotype was detected a few times. This may arise from a read error, as a much more abundant clone is one base away. The gene calls are TRBV12-3 or TRBV12-4 and TRBJ2-3; tentatively, D is TRBD1 (5 bases). The CDR3 totals 15 residues. Trimming took 8 bases from V and 0 from J, leaving 15 bases between them. CDR3 bases: TGTGCCAGCGGCCAGAGACAGACTAGCACAGATACGCAGTATTTT. This codes for CASGQRQTSTDTQYF.